The clone carrying this T cell receptor beta chain was detected ten times or more. Its antigen remains unidentified. The data derive from a study of early T cells in non-severe SARS-CoV-2 infection. Across the study: Chains were unpaired, as sequencing was done on bulk RNA from unsorted whole blood. General observations from the study: Matching with VDJdb favored anti-spike CD8 responses (missing private and CD4 specificities).

The CDR3 consists of 16 residues. Germline assignment: CDR1 SGHVS and CDR2 FNYEAQ. V shed 4 bases, J shed 6 bases, and the junction held 8 bases outside the gene matches. Each single cDNA molecule received a unique molecular identifier. TCRdb re-derived calls from the 5' RACE reads in MiXCR, one entry per CDR3 protein. The sample shows 57,000 or so distinct CDR3 sequences, 10% to 15% of them seen only once. The sample was whole blood. The source is an adult who was a healthcare worker with PCR-confirmed SARS-CoV-2 infection or an uninfected control (not recorded which). J is TRBJ2-1 and V is TRBV7-6, with 11 bases that match TRBD2. The CDR3 DNA reads TGTGCCAGCAGCTCTATAGCGGGAGGGCCGTTCAATGAGCAGTTCTTC. Protein product: CASSSIAGGPFNEQFF. Full variable domain (outside the CDR3, taken from reference TRBV7-6 and TRBJ2-1): GAGVSQSPRYKVTKRGQDVALRCDPISGHVSLYWYRQALGQGPEFLTYFNYEAQQDKSGLPNDRFSAERPEGSISTLTIQRTEQRDSAMYRCASSSIAGGPFNEQFFGPGTRLTVL.